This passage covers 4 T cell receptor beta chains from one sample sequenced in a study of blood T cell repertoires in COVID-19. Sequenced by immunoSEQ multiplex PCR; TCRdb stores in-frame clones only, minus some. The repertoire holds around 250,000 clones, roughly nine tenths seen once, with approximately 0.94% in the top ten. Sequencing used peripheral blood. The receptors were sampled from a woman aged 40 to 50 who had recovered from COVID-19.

CDR3 in DNA: TGTGCCACCAGGGGATGGGAGGACGGTGAAGCTTTCTTT. It codes for CATRGWEDGEAFF. This chain joins TRBV24-1 and TRBJ1-1; no firm D call. The CDR3 totals 13 residues. Germline V lookup: CDR1 KGHDR, CDR2 SFDVKD. Trimming took 7 bases from V and 7 from J, leaving 15 bases between them.

CDR3 protein: CASTRQGPDYGYTF. The CDR3 DNA reads TGTGCCAGCACCAGACAGGGGCCGGACTATGGCTACACCTTC. The genes are TRBV2 and TRBJ1-2, with TRBD1 identical over 8 bases. In germline, CDR1 is SNHLY, CDR2 FYNNEI. V trimming: 7 bases; J trimming: 3 bases; junction bases outside the gene matches: 7. The CDR3 consists of 14 residues.

The CDR3 here is CAISEGTSNEQFF. The CDR3 DNA follows: TGTGCCATCAGTGAGGGGACTAGCAATGAGCAGTTCTTC. This chain links TRBV10-3 with TRBJ2-1; 8 bases are shared with TRBD2. The germline CDR1 and CDR2 sequences are ENHRY and SYGVKD. This CDR3 is 13 amino acids long. After removal of 2 bases from V and 6 bases from J, the junction contained 0 bases not matched to a gene.

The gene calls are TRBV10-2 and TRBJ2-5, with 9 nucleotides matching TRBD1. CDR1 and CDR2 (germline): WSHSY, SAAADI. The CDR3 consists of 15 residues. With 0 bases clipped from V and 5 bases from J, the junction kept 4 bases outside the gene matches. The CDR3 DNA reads TGCGCCAGCAGTGAGTCCGGGACAGGGAGGGAGACCCAGTACTTC. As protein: CASSESGTGRETQYF.